Below, 18 T cell receptor beta chains from the same sample are listed, as sequenced in a study of T cells in Graves' hyperthyroidism and ophthalmopathy. TCR beta CDR3 regions were amplified from RNA. The HTBI primer set was used in a first-round RT-PCR of the TCR CDR3. Each CDR3 protein is one row after TCRdb ran MiXCR on the multiplex PCR reads. The repertoire holds fewer than 800,000 distinct CDR3 sequences, with roughly 15% as singletons. Sequencing input: blood. The source is a man aged 18 to 30 with Graves' hyperthyroidism.

The V call is TRBV11-2, the J call TRBJ2-1; D uncertain. With 5 bases removed from V and 7 bases from J, the gap between germline ends came to 15 bases. CDR3 length: 14 amino acids. The germline CDR1 and CDR2 sequences are SGHAT and FQNNGV. The CDR3 region has the DNA TGTGCCAGCAGCCCAGTCGACAAGAGGAATGAGCAGTTCTTC. Amino acids: CASSPVDKRNEQFF.

This clonotype occurred a few times. V usage is TRBV5-6 and J usage is TRBJ1-6; TRBD1 might be the D (5 bases). Germline V lookup: CDR1 SGHDT, CDR2 YYEEEE. Trimming left V 0 bases short and J 10 bases short, with 17 bases between. This CDR3 is 16 amino acids long. This CDR3 is CASSLGGGPISSPLHF. The CDR3 DNA reads TGTGCCAGCAGCTTGGGCGGGGGACCGATCAGCTCACCCCTCCACTTT.

The CDR3 sequence: CSADEIFMGETQYF. CDR3 bases: TGCAGTGCGGACGAAATTTTTATGGGAGAGACCCAGTACTTC. The chain employs TRBV20-1 and TRBJ2-5; D ambiguous. This CDR3 spans 14 amino acids. The germline gives CDR1 DFQATT, CDR2 SNEGSKA (reference sequence). V was trimmed by 6 bases and J by 4 bases, leaving 18 bases between them.

This clonotype was seen repeatedly, ten times or more. One end of the junction does not line up with germline, which may come from a read error. The V and J genes are TRBV11-2 and TRBJ1-5, with 10 bases lining up with TRBD1. Germline V CDR1 and CDR2: SGHAT, FQNNGV. The CDR3 is 15 residues long. The chain's CDR3 is CASSQTTGGNQPQHF. CDR3 DNA sequence: TGTGCCAGCAGCCAGACGACAGGGGGCAACCAGCCCCAGCATTTT.

This clonotype has just a few counts. V and J are TRBV6-2 or TRBV6-3 and TRBJ2-7; 7 bases align to TRBD1. V lost 2 bases to trimming and J lost 4 bases; unmatched junction nucleotides: 5. The CDR3 extends over 14 amino acids. Germline V lookup: CDR1 MNHEY, CDR2 SVGEGT. CDR3 coding DNA: TGTGCCAGCAGTTACCACCGACAGGGATACGAGCAGTACTTC. As protein: CASSYHRQGYEQYF.

V gene TRBV20-1 combines with J gene TRBJ2-3; D perhaps matches TRBD2 (5 bases). Germline V gene lookup returns CDR1 DFQATT and CDR2 SNEGSKA (reference sequence). The CDR3 spans 14 residues. V was clipped by 6 bases and J by 11 bases, with 24 bases between them. Here the CDR3 DNA reads TGCAGTGCCCAGGTCCCGGGGATAAGTATGGGGCAGTATTTT. It specifies CSAQVPGISMGQYF.

This clonotype was detected many times. CDR3 sequence reads: CASSVGPGDEAFF. The CDR3 DNA reads as TGTGCCAGCAGCGTAGGGCCCGGGGATGAAGCTTTCTTT. The chain recombines TRBV9 with TRBJ1-1, with D unclear. From germline, CDR1 is SGDLS and CDR2 YYNGEE. This CDR3 contains 13 residues. The V and J ends lost 0 bases and 7 bases respectively, with 10 bases between them.

The sample holds a few counts of this clonotype. The V and J genes are TRBV27 and TRBJ1-1, with 10 bases identical to TRBD1. The CDR3 runs to 16 residues. V lost 6 bases to trimming and J lost 3 bases; unmatched junction nucleotides: 10. The germline V gene encodes CDR1 MNHEY and CDR2 SMNVEV (reference sequence). The DNA of the CDR3 is TGTGCCAGCAGGCTCGGGACAGGGGAATGGTACACTGAAGCTTTCTTT. This translates into CASRLGTGEWYTEAFF.

The chain employs TRBV20-1 and TRBJ2-7, with 7 nucleotides matching TRBD1. Trimming took 0 bases from V and 6 from J; bases not matched to a gene: 11. This CDR3 comprises 15 residues. Germline assignment: CDR1 DFQATT and CDR2 SNEGSKA (reference sequence). The CDR3 loop is CSARDYRGPFVEQYF. CDR3 coding DNA: TGCAGTGCTAGAGATTACAGGGGTCCTTTTGTCGAGCAGTACTTC.

This clonotype was seen ten or more times. CDR3 amino acids: CASSLGVARGEQYF. The DNA for the CDR3 is TGTGCCAGCAGTTTAGGGGTAGCCCGCGGCGAGCAGTACTTC. V is TRBV28 and J is TRBJ2-7; D gene unclear. The CDR3 covers 14 residues. Per the germline V gene, CDR1 is MDHEN and CDR2 is SYDVKM. V lost 2 bases and J 6 bases, leaving 14 bases between the germline ends.

This clonotype was observed a handful of times. The rearrangement links TRBV20-1 to TRBJ2-1, with 7 bases identical to TRBD2. Germline values: CDR1 DFQATT, CDR2 SNEGSKA (reference sequence). The CDR3 is 15 residues long. Germline trimming cut 6 bases from V and 9 bases from J; bases unmatched to any gene: 17. The CDR3 sequence: CSARPGTTLNAEQFF. The CDR3 DNA reads TGCAGTGCGCGACCCGGGACTACCTTAAATGCTGAGCAGTTCTTC.

This clonotype has at least ten counts. The gene calls are TRBV10-2 and TRBJ2-1; D ambiguous. CDR1 and CDR2 from the germline V gene are WSHSY and SAAADI. Trimming pared 2 bases from V and 8 bases from J, leaving 4 bases between. The CDR3 has 11 amino acids. The CDR3 loop reads CASSETHEQFF. CDR3 nucleotide sequence: TGCGCCAGCAGTGAGACCCATGAGCAGTTCTTC.

This clonotype was seen more than once but under ten times. This chain joins TRBV29-1 and TRBJ2-3; TRBD2 agrees at 9 bases. J gave up 4 bases and V 3 bases, and 5 bases lay outside the gene matches. Germline loops: CDR1 SQVTM, CDR2 ANQGSEA. The CDR3 has 14 residues. CDR3 region: CSVEMREGSDTQYF. The CDR3 DNA reads TGCAGCGTTGAGATGCGGGAGGGTTCAGATACGCAGTATTTT.

With respect to this clonotype: A much larger clone sits a single nucleotide away, making a read error possible. The rearrangement links TRBV2 to TRBJ2-1, with TRBD2 identical over 11 bases. CDR3 size: 15 residues. Germline V gene lookup returns CDR1 SNHLY and CDR2 FYNNEI. V lost 6 bases to trimming and J lost 3 bases; unmatched junction nucleotides: 4. This CDR3 is CASRGGLAVYNEQFF. The CDR3 region has the DNA TGTGCCAGCAGGGGGGGACTAGCGGTCTACAATGAGCAGTTCTTC. The entire variable domain, with the rest obtained from reference TRBV2 and TRBJ2-1, is as follows: EPEVTQTPSHQVTQMGQEVILRCVPISNHLYFYWYRQILGQKVEFLVSFYNNEISEKSEIFDDQFSVERPDGSNFTLKIRSTKLEDSAMYFCASRGGLAVYNEQFFGPGTRLTVL.

This clonotype was counted ten times or more. The J gene is TRBJ2-2, the V gene TRBV7-7; no clear D. Germline V lookup: CDR1 SSHAT, CDR2 FNYEAQ (reference sequence). The V end lost 6 bases, the J end lost 4 bases, and 9 bases lay between the germline ends. CDR3 length equals 13 residues. The CDR3 loop is CASSWTATGELFF. In DNA, the CDR3 is TGTGCCAGCAGTTGGACGGCCACCGGGGAGCTGTTTTTT.

The chain links TRBV20-1 to TRBJ2-2; D might be TRBD2 (5 bases). The CDR3 totals 16 residues. Germline V lookup: CDR1 DFQATT, CDR2 SNEGSKA (reference sequence). The ends were cut back, 0 bases at V and 3 bases at J, with 14 bases in the middle. CDR3 nucleotides: TGCAGTGCTAGAGACGTTAGGGCGGGCGACACCGGGGAGCTGTTTTTT. Translated, it gives CSARDVRAGDTGELFF.

The rearrangement uses TRBV2 and TRBJ1-2; D remains ambiguous. Trimming left V 3 bases short and J 3 bases short, with 8 bases between. The CDR3 is 13 residues long. Germline V gene sequence: CDR1 SNHLY, CDR2 FYNNEI. The CDR3 region is CASSDRTHYGYTF. In DNA, the CDR3 is TGTGCCAGCAGTGACCGGACTCACTATGGCTACACCTTC.

Concerning this clonotype: Since a much larger clone is just one base distant, this may be a read error. The chain combines TRBV5-1 with TRBJ2-1; 7 positions agree with TRBD2. This CDR3 is 14 amino acids long. The germline gives CDR1 SGHRS, CDR2 YFSETQ. V lost 3 bases and J lost 7; bases outside the gene matches: 7. CDR3 bases: TGCGCCAGCAGCTCAGGAGCGGGGAGAAATGAGCAGTTCTTC. As protein: CASSSGAGRNEQFF.